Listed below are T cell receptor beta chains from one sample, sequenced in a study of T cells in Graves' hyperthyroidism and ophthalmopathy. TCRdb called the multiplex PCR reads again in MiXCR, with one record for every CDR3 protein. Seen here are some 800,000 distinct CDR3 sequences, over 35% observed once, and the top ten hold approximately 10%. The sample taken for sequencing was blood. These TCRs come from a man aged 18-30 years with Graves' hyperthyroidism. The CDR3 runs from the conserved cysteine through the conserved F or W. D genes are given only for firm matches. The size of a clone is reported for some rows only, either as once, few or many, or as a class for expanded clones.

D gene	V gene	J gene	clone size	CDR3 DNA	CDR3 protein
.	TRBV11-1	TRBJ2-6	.	TGTGCCAGCAGCTTAGGTCTGAGTCCCCCCCTCCTGACTTTC	CASSLGLSPPLLTF
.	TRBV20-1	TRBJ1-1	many	TGCAGTGCTAGAGATGATGTACAGGGACGGGGGGAAGCTTTCTTT	CSARDDVQGRGEAFF
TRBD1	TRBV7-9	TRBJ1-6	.	TGTGCCAGCAGCCCGGGACAGGGGGCGAATGATGGAAATTCACCCCTCCACTTT	CASSPGQGANDGNSPLHF
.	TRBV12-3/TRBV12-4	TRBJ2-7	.	TGTGCCAGCACCAGAGGGAGCTCCTACGAGCGGTACTTC	CASTRGSSYERYF
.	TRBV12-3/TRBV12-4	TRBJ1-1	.	TGTGCCAGCACCTCCCCGACGGGGAATGAAGCTTTCTTT	CASTSPTGNEAFF
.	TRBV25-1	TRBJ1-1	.	TGTGCCAGCAGTGACCCAGGGAAGACTGAAGCTTTCTTT	CASSDPGKTEAFF
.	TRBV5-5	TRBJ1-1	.	TGTGCCAGCAGCTTTGGTATAGGGCCGATCGTGAACACTGAAGCTTTCTTT	CASSFGIGPIVNTEAFF
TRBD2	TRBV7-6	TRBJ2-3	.	TGTGCCAGCAGACCTTACTGGAGCGGGAAAGGCACAGATACGCAGTATTTT	CASRPYWSGKGTDTQYF
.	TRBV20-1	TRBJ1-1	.	TGCAGTGCTAGAGTAGGGGGGGTCACTGAAGCTTTCTTT	CSARVGGVTEAFF
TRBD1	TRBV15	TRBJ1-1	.	TGTGCCACCAGCACAAAAGGACAGGGGGCGCAGGAAGCTTTCTTT	CATSTKGQGAQEAFF
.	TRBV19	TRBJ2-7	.	TGTGCCAGTAGTATGAAAAGCTCCTACGAGCAGTACTTC	CASSMKSSYEQYF
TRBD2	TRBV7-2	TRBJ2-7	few	TGTGCCTGCTCCCACCCCGGGACTAGCGGGAGGAACGAGCAGTACTTC	CACSHPGTSGRNEQYF
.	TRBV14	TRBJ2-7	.	TGTGCCAGCAGCCAAGGGCAGATTAGCTACGAGCAGTACTTC	CASSQGQISYEQYF
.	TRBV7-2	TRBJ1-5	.	TGTGCCAGCAGCCTCCTGGGGACAACCGATCAGCCCCAGCATTTT	CASSLLGTTDQPQHF
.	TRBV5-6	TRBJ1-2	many	TGTGCCAGCAGCTTGCCAGGGACTCCCTATGGCTACACCTTC	CASSLPGTPYGYTF
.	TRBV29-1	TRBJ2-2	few	TGCAGCGGGGACACCCACACCGGGGAGCTGTTTTTT	CSGDTHTGELFF
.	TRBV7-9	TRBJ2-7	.	TGTGCCAGCAGCTTAGCGCCACGGGGAGGCAACGAGCAGTACTTC	CASSLAPRGGNEQYF
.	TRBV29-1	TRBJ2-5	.	TGCAGCCAAGATCCAGGGGGGGAAGAGACCCAGTACTTC	CSQDPGGEETQYF
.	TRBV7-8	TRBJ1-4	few	TGCGCCAGCAGCCCTAGAATGGGGACCAATGAAAAACTGTTTTTT	CASSPRMGTNEKLFF
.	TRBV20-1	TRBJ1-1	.	TGCAGTGCTATAGATGGCACTGAAGCTTTCTTT	CSAIDGTEAFF
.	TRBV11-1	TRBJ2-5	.	TGTGCCAGCAGCTTAGGGGGCGGAGTAGTAGAATTCGGAGAGACCCAGTACTTC	CASSLGGGVVEFGETQYF
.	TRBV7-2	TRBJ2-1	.	TGTGCCAGCAGCTTCGGGGTCGACCACAATGAGCAGTTCTTC	CASSFGVDHNEQFF
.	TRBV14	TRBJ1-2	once	TGTGCCAGCAGCCAGCACGGACTGTACTCTGGAAACACCTTC	CASSQHGLYSGNTF
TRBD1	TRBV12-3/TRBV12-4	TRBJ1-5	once	TGTGCCAGCAGCCTTCTAACAGGGGGCCTCAATCAGCCCCAGCATTTT	CASSLLTGGLNQPQHF
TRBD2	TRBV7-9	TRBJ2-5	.	TGTGCCAGCAGCCCCTCTCGAGCGGGAGTAGAGACCCAGTACTTC	CASSPSRAGVETQYF
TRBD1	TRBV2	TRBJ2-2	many	TGTGCCAGCAGTGAAGGGACAGGGAGCGCCGGGGAGCTGTTTTTT	CASSEGTGSAGELFF
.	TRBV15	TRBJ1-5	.	TGTGCCACCAGCAGAGGGGGGGACCTCTATCAGCCCCAGCATTTT	CATSRGGDLYQPQHF
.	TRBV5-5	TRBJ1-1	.	TGTGCCAGCAGCCCGGCGGGGAGGGGAACTGAAGCTTTCTTT	CASSPAGRGTEAFF
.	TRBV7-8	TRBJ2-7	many	TGTGCCAGCAGCTTAGACCCAGGAAACTACGAGCAGTACTTC	CASSLDPGNYEQYF
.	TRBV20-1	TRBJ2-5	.	TGCAGTGCTAGACACCTTAGCGGCCCCGGAGAGACCCAGTACTTC	CSARHLSGPGETQYF
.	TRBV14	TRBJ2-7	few	TGTGCCAGCAGCCAAGACGCGCGGCTGGGTAACAAGCAGTACTTC	CASSQDARLGNKQYF
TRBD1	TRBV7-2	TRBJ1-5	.	TGTGCCAGCAGTTCCCAGACAGGGGGGCATTTT	CASSSQTGGHF
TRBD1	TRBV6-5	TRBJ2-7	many	TGTGCCAGCCGGGGGACAGGGGGACATCAGTACTTC	CASRGTGGHQYF
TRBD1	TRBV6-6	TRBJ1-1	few	TGTGCCAGCAGCCTCATAGGAGGGACAGCGAACACTGAAGCTTTCTTT	CASSLIGGTANTEAFF
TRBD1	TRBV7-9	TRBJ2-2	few	TGTGCCAGCAGCCACGTGGGACAGGGGGCGGACGGGGAGCTGTTTTTT	CASSHVGQGADGELFF
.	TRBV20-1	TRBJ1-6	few	TGCAGTGCTAGAGCGGGGAATAACGCCTATAATTCACCCCTCCACTTT	CSARAGNNAYNSPLHF
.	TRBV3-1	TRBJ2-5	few	TGTGCCAGCAGCTCGCCGAAGGGGACCCAGTACTTC	CASSSPKGTQYF
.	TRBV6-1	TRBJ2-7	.	TGTGCCAGCGACCAGGGAAGCGAGCAGTACTTC	CASDQGSEQYF
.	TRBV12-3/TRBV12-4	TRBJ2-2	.	TGTGCCAGCAGTCCCCCTCTCTTGTCCGGGGAGCTGTTTTTT	CASSPPLLSGELFF
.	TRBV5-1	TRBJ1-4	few	TGCGCCAGCAGCGCGGGACCGGGACTTAATGAAAAACTGTTTTTT	CASSAGPGLNEKLFF
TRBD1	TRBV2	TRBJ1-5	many	TGTGCCAGCAGTGATGGGGACAGGGATTTTAGCAATCAGCCCCAGCATTTT	CASSDGDRDFSNQPQHF
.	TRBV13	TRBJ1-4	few	TGTGCCAGCAGCTTTTTCAAAAAACTGTTTTTT	CASSFFKKLFF
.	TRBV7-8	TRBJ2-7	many	TGTGCCAGCAGCTCCCGGGACGAGAGAACCTACGAGCAGTACTTC	CASSSRDERTYEQYF
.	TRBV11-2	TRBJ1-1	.	TGTGCCAGCAGCTTAGAGGCACTGAACACTGAAGCTTTCTTT	CASSLEALNTEAFF
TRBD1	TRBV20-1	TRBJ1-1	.	TGCAGTGCGGCCGGGACAGGGTTGGCTGAAGCTTTCTTT	CSAAGTGLAEAFF
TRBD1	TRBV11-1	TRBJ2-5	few	TGTGCCAGCCGACAGGGGTCAGCAGAGACCCAGTACTTC	CASRQGSAETQYF
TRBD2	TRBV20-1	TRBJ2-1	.	TGCAGTGCTAGCGGGACTAGCGGGACCAATGAGCAGTTCTTC	CSASGTSGTNEQFF
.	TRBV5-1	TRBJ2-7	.	TGCGCCAGCAGCCTGACAGGGGAGGGGGAATACGAGCAGTACTTC	CASSLTGEGEYEQYF
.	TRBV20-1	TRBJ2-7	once	TGCAGTGCTAGAATGCCCGGGGACACGAACTCCTACGAGCAGTACTTC	CSARMPGDTNSYEQYF
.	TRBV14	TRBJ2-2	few	TGTGCCAGCAGCCAAGGTCCAAGGCGCACCGGGGAGCTGTTTTTT	CASSQGPRRTGELFF
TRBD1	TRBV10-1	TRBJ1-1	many	TGCGCCAGCAGTGAGTCTTCGGGACAGAGAGAGGCTTTCTTT	CASSESSGQREAFF
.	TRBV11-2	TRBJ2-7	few	TGTGCCAGCAGCAAAAGCGAGACTTTCTACGAGCAGTACTTC	CASSKSETFYEQYF